Sequencing of this T cell receptor (beta chain) was carried out in a study of PD-1 blockade in mismatch repair-deficient tumors. Study in general: Patients had approximately 12 mismatch repair-deficient cancer types, all previously treated and progressing.

With regard to this clone: Its antigen is unidentified.

Notes on the study in general: Tumor-resident clones, often absent from pretreatment blood, expanded after pembrolizumab and then contracted.

The method was immunoSEQ multiplex PCR; TCRdb's version includes in-frame clones alone and lacks a portion of them. The sample holds under 95,000 clones; over 70% are singletons and the top ten take roughly 2.6%. There are 16 residues in the CDR3. V was clipped by 4 bases and J by 3 bases, with 18 bases between them. Germline assignment: CDR1 LNHDA and CDR2 SQIVND (reference sequence). The V gene is TRBV19, the J gene TRBJ2-5; TRBD2 is a possible D gene (6 bases). This clonotype originated in an adult with mismatch repair-deficient cancer. The sequencing here drew on peripheral blood, taken 12 weeks after starting pembrolizumab. The CDR3 here is CASSKVTGTDKETQYF. For the CDR3, the DNA is TGTGCCAGTAGTAAAGTGACCGGGACTGACAAAGAGACCCAGTACTTC.